This T cell receptor beta chain emerged from a study of blood T cell repertoires in COVID-19. Study overall: PBMCs, B-cell-depleted T cells, or T cells were the source of the cDNA or gDNA that made up the material.

V lost 0 bases, J lost 7 bases, and 13 bases lay in between. Germline V gives CDR1 SGDLS, CDR2 YYNGEE. This CDR3 has 14 residues. Per the authors' pipeline: Researchers report that nucleated cell counts were estimated from reference gene primer amplification. Here immunoSEQ multiplex PCR was the method, and the copy in TCRdb shows in-frame clones only, minus some. V and J calls and clone size are those listed in that table; D and trimming were worked out from the DNA. This table holds about 86,000 clones, around 89% found once. The chain uses TRBV9 and TRBJ2-5; a possible D gene is TRBD2 (5 bases). The clonotype comes from a woman aged 50 to 60 with acute COVID-19. Sequenced input: PBMCs or T cells enriched from blood (not recorded which). CDR3 nucleotide sequence: TGTGCCAGCAGCGTAGCTACCCGGGGTGGGACCCAGTACTTC. It codes for CASSVATRGGTQYF.